What follows are 21 T cell receptor beta chains derived from one specimen sequenced in a study of siplizumab effects on memory and regulatory T cells. Sequenced by immunoSEQ multiplex PCR; TCRdb stores in-frame clones only, minus some. The sample shows 55,000 to 70,000 clones, more than 80% of them seen only once. The sequencing sample was made of CD8+ T cells sorted from blood. Receptors originate from a human donor in good health.

The chain links TRBV7-9 to TRBJ2-7, with D possibly being TRBD2 (6 bases). Germline-derived CDR1 and CDR2 are SEHNR and FQNEAQ (reference sequence). V lost 5 bases, J lost 6 bases, and 17 bases lay in between. This CDR3 comprises 14 residues. This CDR3 reads CASSPWTEGGEQYF. CDR3 nucleotides: TGTGCCAGCAGCCCGTGGACGGAGGGAGGCGAGCAGTACTTC.

This chain connects TRBV9 to TRBJ2-5; D tentatively reads TRBD1 or TRBD2 (6 bases each). This CDR3 contains 13 residues. Trimming stripped 4 bases from V and 5 bases from J, with 12 bases between. CDR1 and CDR2 from the germline V gene are SGDLS and YYNGEE. This CDR3 is CASSLEGGETQYF. In DNA, the CDR3 is TGTGCCAGCAGCCTCGAGGGGGGTGAGACCCAGTACTTC. Using reference TRBV9 and TRBJ2-5 for the parts outside the CDR3, the full variable domain is DSGVTQTPKHLITATGQRVTLRCSPRSGDLSVYWYQQSLDQGLQFLIQYYNGEERAKGNILERFSAQQFPDLHSELNLSSLELGDSALYFCASSLEGGETQYFGPGTRLLVL.

This chain uses TRBV28 with TRBJ2-4; the match to TRBD1 covers 8 bases. Looked up from germline, CDR1 is MDHEN and CDR2 is SYDVKM. This CDR3 region has 14 residues. Trimming removed 4 bases from V and 8 bases from J; junction bases left unmatched: 7. In nucleotides, the CDR3 is TGTGCCAGCAGTTCCAGCCAGGGGGCTTACATTCAGTACTTC. Its translation is CASSSSQGAYIQYF.

The chain has TRBV6-6 and TRBJ2-7; the match to TRBD2 covers 10 bases. The junction had 10 bases not matched to a gene; V was cut back by 6 bases and J by 2 bases. Germline V gives CDR1 MNHNY, CDR2 SVGAGI (reference sequence). This CDR3 comprises 16 residues. The CDR3 loop is CASSTMLAGAPYEQYF. CDR3 in DNA: TGTGCCAGCAGCACAATGCTAGCGGGGGCACCCTACGAGCAGTACTTC.

The V call is TRBV6-5, the J call TRBJ2-2, with D possibly being TRBD2 (6 bases). V lost 3 bases, J lost 11 bases, and 13 bases lay in between. This CDR3 has 13 amino acids. The germline V gene has CDR1 MNHEY and CDR2 SVGAGI. CDR3: CASSYFVAAELFF. The DNA for the CDR3 is TGTGCCAGCAGTTATTTCGTAGCGGCAGAGCTGTTTTTT.

The chain has TRBV7-8 and TRBJ2-7, with D perhaps being TRBD1 or TRBD2 (5 bases each). Per germline, CDR1 SGHVS and CDR2 FQNEAQ. The CDR3 sequence is 12 residues long. V was clipped by 4 bases and J by 9 bases, with 13 bases between them. The CDR3 here is CASSSGTYVQYF. The CDR3 coding sequence is TGTGCCAGCAGCTCCGGGACGTATGTGCAGTACTTC.

Only one count was recorded for this clone. The rearrangement uses TRBV7-6 and TRBJ1-2; D unclear. The germline gives CDR1 SGHVS, CDR2 FNYEAQ. Trimming stripped 5 bases from V and 0 bases from J, with 13 bases between. This CDR3 has 15 amino acids. DNA for the CDR3: TGTGCCAGCAGCCCTCTTAGTAGGGCTAACTATGGCTACACCTTC. Protein sequence: CASSPLSRANYGYTF.

The rearrangement joins TRBV11-2 to TRBJ2-3; 8 bases map to TRBD2. This CDR3 comprises 10 residues. The V gene end was trimmed by 10 bases and the J gene end by 6 bases; junction bases not matched to a gene: 0. Germline V gives CDR1 SGHAT, CDR2 FQNNGV. The CDR3 DNA sequence: TGTGCCACGGGGGGGGATACGCAGTATTTT. Residues: CATGGDTQYF.

The chain employs TRBV9 and TRBJ1-3, with 7 bases lining up with TRBD1. Unmatched junction bases numbered 4, after V lost 3 bases and J lost 4 bases. The CDR3 spans 14 residues. Looked up from germline, CDR1 is SGDLS and CDR2 is YYNGEE. The CDR3 protein is CASSGQGSGNTIYF. As DNA, the CDR3 is TGTGCCAGCAGCGGACAGGGTTCCGGAAACACCATATATTTT.

The chain combines TRBV6-1 with TRBJ2-1; maybe TRBD1 (6 bases). V lost 0 bases and J 5 bases, leaving 14 bases between the germline ends. Per germline, CDR1 MNHNS and CDR2 SASEGT. The CDR3 loop spans 16 amino acids. The CDR3 is CASSEASQGRNNEQFF. CDR3 in DNA: TGTGCCAGCAGTGAAGCGTCTCAGGGGAGAAACAATGAGCAGTTCTTC.

CDR3 sequence (DNA): TGTGCCAGCACGGGGGGCGGGTCTAAAGCTTTCTTT. This gives the protein CASTGGGSKAFF. The rearrangement joins TRBV27 to TRBJ1-1; weak D call: TRBD1 (6 bases). CDR1 and CDR2 from the germline V gene are MNHEY and SMNVEV (reference sequence). Deletions cut 7 bases from V and 9 bases from J, with 15 bases between. The CDR3 is 12 amino acids.

This chain links TRBV6-4 with TRBJ2-3; TRBD1 agrees at 10 bases. Germline loops: CDR1 MRHNA, CDR2 SNTAGT. The CDR3 loop spans 15 amino acids. With 4 bases clipped from V and 4 bases from J, the junction kept 5 bases outside the gene matches. In DNA form, the CDR3 reads TGTGCCAGCAGTGCCGGGACAGGGGCGTCAGATACGCAGTATTTT. Amino acids: CASSAGTGASDTQYF.

The J gene is TRBJ2-7, the V gene TRBV29-1, with 7 bases matching TRBD2. Losses at the gene ends were 7 bases for V and 4 bases for J; bases not matched to a gene: 10. The V gene's germline CDR1 is SQVTM and CDR2 ANQGSEA. This CDR3 has 13 amino acids. The CDR3 DNA follows: TGCAGCGCTTCGCCTCGGGGGGAATACGAGCAGTACTTC. Translating gives CSASPRGEYEQYF.

The chain carries TRBV2 and TRBJ2-3; 9 bases map to TRBD2. With V trimmed by 7 bases and J by 2 bases, 7 bases remained unmatched. The CDR3 is 15 amino acids. CDR1 and CDR2 (germline): SNHLY, FYNNEI. CDR3 sequence reads: CASTLPSGVTDTQYF. The CDR3, as DNA: TGTGCCAGCACCCTCCCTAGCGGGGTCACAGATACGCAGTATTTT.

The V call is TRBV7-9, the J call TRBJ2-7; no firm D call. Germline V CDR1 and CDR2: SEHNR, FQNEAQ (reference sequence). V lost 1 base, J lost 3 bases, and 10 bases lay in between. The CDR3 covers 14 residues. CDR3 nucleotide sequence: TGTGCCAGCAGCTTAGACAGACCGAGCTACGAGCAGTACTTC. Translated: CASSLDRPSYEQYF.

This sequence joins TRBV27 and TRBJ2-7; D is unresolved. With 5 bases removed from V and 1 base from J, the gap between germline ends came to 9 bases. The length of the CDR3 is 13 residues. CDR1 and CDR2 from the germline V gene are MNHEY and SMNVEV (reference sequence). CDR3 in amino acids: CASSLRISYEQYF. CDR3 nucleotide sequence: TGTGCCAGCAGTCTCAGGATATCCTACGAGCAGTACTTC.

The V gene is TRBV6-5, the J gene TRBJ2-3; 8 bases map to TRBD2. Germline values: CDR1 MNHEY, CDR2 SVGAGI. This CDR3 contains 13 residues. The trim removed 6 bases at V and 2 bases at J, leaving 1 base unmatched. The CDR3 region has the DNA TGTGCCAGCAGAGGACTAGCCACAGATACGCAGTATTTT. Residues: CASRGLATDTQYF.

The chain recombines TRBV7-9 with TRBJ2-1; 12 nucleotides match TRBD1. V was clipped by 5 bases and J by 4 bases; unmatched bases: 9. There are 17 residues in the CDR3. In germline, CDR1 is SEHNR, CDR2 FQNEAQ (reference sequence). CDR3 sequence (DNA): TGTGCCAGCAGCCCTACCCGGGGACAGGGGGCATACAATGAGCAGTTCTTC. Amino acids: CASSPTRGQGAYNEQFF. The full variable domain, with the rest looked up from reference TRBV7-9 and TRBJ2-1, is DTGVSQNPRHKITKRGQNVTFRCDPISEHNRLYWYRQTLGQGPEFLTYFQNEAQLEKSRLLSDRFSAERPKGSFSTLEIQRTEQGDSAMYLCASSPTRGQGAYNEQFFGPGTRLTVL.

CDR3 residues: CASSLTVNNEQFF. DNA for the CDR3: TGTGCCAGCAGTTTAACAGTCAACAATGAGCAGTTCTTC. The chain joins TRBV28 to TRBJ2-1, with D hard to call. There are 13 residues in the CDR3. Trimming cost V 2 bases and J 5 bases, with 7 bases left between them. Germline V gene lookup returns CDR1 MDHEN and CDR2 SYDVKM.

This chain uses TRBV7-6 with TRBJ2-1; D possibly corresponds to TRBD2 (6 bases). This CDR3 has 15 residues. Germline V lookup: CDR1 SGHVS, CDR2 FNYEAQ. The V end lost 0 bases, the J end lost 8 bases, and 14 bases lay between the germline ends. CDR3 in amino acids: CASSLAGRGGDEQFF. The CDR3 DNA follows: TGTGCCAGCAGCTTAGCAGGGCGAGGAGGGGATGAGCAGTTCTTC.

The V gene is TRBV5-4, the J gene TRBJ2-2; D ambiguous. Germline V gives CDR1 SGHNT, CDR2 YYREEE (reference sequence). The CDR3 sequence is 12 residues long. V shed 5 bases and J shed 8 bases, with 10 bases lying between them. The CDR3 coding sequence is TGTGCCAGCAGTCCCGGGCGGGGGGAGCTGTTTTTT. The encoded protein is CASSPGRGELFF.